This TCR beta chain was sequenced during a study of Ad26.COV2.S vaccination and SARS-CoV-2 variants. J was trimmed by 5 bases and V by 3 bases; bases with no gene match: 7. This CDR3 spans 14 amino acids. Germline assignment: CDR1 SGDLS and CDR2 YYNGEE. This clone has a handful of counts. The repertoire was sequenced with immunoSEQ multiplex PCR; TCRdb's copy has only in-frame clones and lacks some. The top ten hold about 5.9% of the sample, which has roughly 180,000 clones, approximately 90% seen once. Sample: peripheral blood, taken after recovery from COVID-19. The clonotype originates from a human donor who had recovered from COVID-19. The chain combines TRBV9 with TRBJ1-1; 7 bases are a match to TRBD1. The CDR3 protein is CASSAYPGQTEAFF. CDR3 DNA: TGTGCCAGCAGCGCATACCCGGGACAGACTGAAGCTTTCTTT.